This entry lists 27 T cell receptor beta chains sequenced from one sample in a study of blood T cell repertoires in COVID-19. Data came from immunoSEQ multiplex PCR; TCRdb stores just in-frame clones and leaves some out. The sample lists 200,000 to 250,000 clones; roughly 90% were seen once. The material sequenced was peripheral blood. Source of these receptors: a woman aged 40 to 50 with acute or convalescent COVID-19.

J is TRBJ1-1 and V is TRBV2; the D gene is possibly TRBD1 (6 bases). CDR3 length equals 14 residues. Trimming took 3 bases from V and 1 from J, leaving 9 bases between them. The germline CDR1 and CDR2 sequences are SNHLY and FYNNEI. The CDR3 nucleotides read TGTGCCAGCAGTGAGTGGGGGCGGAACACTGAAGCTTTCTTT. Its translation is CASSEWGRNTEAFF.

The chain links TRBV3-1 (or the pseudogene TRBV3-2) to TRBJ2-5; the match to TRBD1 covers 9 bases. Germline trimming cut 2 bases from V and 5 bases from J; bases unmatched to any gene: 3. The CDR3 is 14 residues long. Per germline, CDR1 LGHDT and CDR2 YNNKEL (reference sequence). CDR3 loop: CASSQRTGDETQYF. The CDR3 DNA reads TGTGCCAGCAGCCAAAGGACAGGGGACGAGACCCAGTACTTC.

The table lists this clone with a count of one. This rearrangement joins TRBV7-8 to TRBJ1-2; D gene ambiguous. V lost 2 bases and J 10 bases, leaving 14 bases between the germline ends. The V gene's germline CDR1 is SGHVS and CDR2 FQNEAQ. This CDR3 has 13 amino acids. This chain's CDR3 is CASSLSRGSDYTF. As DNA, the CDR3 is TGTGCCAGCAGCTTATCCCGAGGGTCCGACTACACCTTC. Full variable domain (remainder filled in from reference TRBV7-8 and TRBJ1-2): GAGVSQSPRYKVAKRGQDVALRCDPISGHVSLFWYQQALGQGPEFLTYFQNEAQLDKSGLPSDRFFAERPEGSVSTLKIQRTQQEDSAVYLCASSLSRGSDYTFGSGTRLTVV.

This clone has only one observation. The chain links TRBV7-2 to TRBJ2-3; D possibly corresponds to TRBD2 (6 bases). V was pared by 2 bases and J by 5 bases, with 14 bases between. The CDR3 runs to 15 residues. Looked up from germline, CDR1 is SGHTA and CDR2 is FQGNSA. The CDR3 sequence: CASSLSGLIGDTQYF. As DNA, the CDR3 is TGTGCCAGCAGCTTATCCGGACTAATCGGAGATACGCAGTATTTT.

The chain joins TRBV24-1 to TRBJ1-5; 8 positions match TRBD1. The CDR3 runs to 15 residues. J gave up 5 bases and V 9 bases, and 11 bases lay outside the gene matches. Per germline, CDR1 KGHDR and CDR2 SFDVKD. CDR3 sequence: CATQGAGGMDQPQHF. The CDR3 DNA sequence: TGTGCCACCCAAGGGGCAGGGGGCATGGATCAGCCCCAGCATTTT.

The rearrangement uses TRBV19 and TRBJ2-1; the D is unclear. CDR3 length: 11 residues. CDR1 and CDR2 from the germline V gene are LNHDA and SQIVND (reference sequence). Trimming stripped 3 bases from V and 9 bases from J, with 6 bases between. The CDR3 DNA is TGTGCCAGTAGTATGTCAGGTGAGCAGTTCTTC. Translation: CASSMSGEQFF.

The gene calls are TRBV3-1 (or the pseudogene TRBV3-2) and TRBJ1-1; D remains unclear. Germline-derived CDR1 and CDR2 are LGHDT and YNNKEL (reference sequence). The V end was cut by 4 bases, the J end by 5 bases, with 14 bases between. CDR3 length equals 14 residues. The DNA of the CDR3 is TGTGCCAGCAGCCCTCTTGTCCCCGTGACTGAAGCTTTCTTT. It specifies CASSPLVPVTEAFF.

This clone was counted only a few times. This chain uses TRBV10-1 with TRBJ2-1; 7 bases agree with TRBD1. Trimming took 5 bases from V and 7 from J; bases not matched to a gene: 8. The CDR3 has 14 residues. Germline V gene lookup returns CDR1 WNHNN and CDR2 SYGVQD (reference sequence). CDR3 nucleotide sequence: TGCGCCAGCAGTACCCGGACAGGACGGAATGAGCAGTTCTTC. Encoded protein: CASSTRTGRNEQFF.

CDR3 sequence reads: CASSIEGATGELFF. The CDR3, as DNA: TGTGCCAGTAGTATCGAGGGGGCCACCGGGGAGCTGTTTTTT. This chain connects TRBV19 to TRBJ2-2; TRBD1 matches 7 bases. Looked up from germline, CDR1 is LNHDA and CDR2 is SQIVND (reference sequence). With 3 bases clipped from V and 4 bases from J, the junction kept 2 bases outside the gene matches. The CDR3 has 14 residues.

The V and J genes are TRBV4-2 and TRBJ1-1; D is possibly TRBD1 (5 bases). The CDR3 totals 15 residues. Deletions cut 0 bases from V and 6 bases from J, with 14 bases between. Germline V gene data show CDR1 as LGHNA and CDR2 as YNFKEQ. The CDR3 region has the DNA TGTGCCAGCAGCCAAGAAAGGAGGGGATGGGCTGAAGCTTTCTTT. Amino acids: CASSQERRGWAEAFF.

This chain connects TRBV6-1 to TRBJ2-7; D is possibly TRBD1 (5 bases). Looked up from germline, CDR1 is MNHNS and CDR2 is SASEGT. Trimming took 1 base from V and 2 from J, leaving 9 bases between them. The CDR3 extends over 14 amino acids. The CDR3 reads CASSEVPGPYEQYV. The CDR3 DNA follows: TGTGCCAGCAGTGAAGTCCCAGGGCCCTACGAGCAGTACGTC.

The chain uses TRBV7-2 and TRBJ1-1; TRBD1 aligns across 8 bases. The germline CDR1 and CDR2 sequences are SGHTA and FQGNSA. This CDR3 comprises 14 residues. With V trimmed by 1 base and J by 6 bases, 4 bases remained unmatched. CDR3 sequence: CASSLDRGSPEAFF. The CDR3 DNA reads TGTGCCAGCAGCTTAGACAGGGGGTCCCCTGAAGCTTTCTTT.

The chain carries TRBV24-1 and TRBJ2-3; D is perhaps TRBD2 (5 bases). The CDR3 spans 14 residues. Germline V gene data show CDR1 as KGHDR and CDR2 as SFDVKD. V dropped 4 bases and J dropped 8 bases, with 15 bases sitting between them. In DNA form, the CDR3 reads TGTGCCACCAGTGACCTAGCTGTCCCGGGTACGCAGTATTTT. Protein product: CATSDLAVPGTQYF.

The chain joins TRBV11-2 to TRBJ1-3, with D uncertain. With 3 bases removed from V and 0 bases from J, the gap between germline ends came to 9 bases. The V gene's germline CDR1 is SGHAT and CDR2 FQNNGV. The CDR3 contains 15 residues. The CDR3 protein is CASSLMGGSGNTIYF. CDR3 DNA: TGTGCCAGCAGCTTGATGGGAGGCTCTGGAAACACCATATATTTT.

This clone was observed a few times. CDR3 sequence reads: CASSVGGGKGQPQHF. CDR3 DNA: TGTGCCAGCAGCGTAGGTGGAGGGAAAGGGCAGCCCCAGCATTTT. J is TRBJ1-5 and V is TRBV9; D is unclear. The germline gives CDR1 SGDLS, CDR2 YYNGEE. V lost 0 bases and J lost 7, with 14 bases in between. The CDR3 extends over 15 amino acids. The variable domain in full, with the rest retrieved from reference TRBV9 and TRBJ1-5, is DSGVTQTPKHLITATGQRVTLRCSPRSGDLSVYWYQQSLDQGLQFLIQYYNGEERAKGNILERFSAQQFPDLHSELNLSSLELGDSALYFCASSVGGGKGQPQHFGDGTRLSIL.

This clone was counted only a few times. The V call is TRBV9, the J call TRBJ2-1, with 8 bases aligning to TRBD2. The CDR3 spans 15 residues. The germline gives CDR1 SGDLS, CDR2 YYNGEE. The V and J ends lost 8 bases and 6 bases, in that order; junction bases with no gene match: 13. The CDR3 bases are TGTGCCAGTTCGCTCGGGGGCGCGGGGGGCAATGAGCAGTTCTTC. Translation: CASSLGGAGGNEQFF.

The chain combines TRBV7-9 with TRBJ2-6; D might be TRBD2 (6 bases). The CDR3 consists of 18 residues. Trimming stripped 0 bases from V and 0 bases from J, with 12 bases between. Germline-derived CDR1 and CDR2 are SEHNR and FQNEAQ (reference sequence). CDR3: CASSLAYRRGSGANVLTF. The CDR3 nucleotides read TGTGCCAGCAGCTTAGCGTATCGGCGGGGCTCTGGGGCCAACGTCCTGACTTTC.

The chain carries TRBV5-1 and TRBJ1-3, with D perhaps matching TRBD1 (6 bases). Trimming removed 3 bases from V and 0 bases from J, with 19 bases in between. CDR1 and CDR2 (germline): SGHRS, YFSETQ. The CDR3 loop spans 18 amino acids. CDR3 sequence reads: CASSWTVGGSYSGNTIYF. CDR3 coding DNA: TGCGCCAGCAGCTGGACCGTAGGGGGATCCTACTCTGGAAACACCATATATTTT.

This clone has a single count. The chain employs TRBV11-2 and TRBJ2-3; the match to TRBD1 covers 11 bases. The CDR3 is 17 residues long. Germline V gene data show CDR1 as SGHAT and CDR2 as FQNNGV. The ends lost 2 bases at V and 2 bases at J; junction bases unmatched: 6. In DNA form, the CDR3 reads TGTGCCAGCAGCTTATTCCGGGACAGGGGGTTCACAGATACGCAGTATTTT. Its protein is CASSLFRDRGFTDTQYF.

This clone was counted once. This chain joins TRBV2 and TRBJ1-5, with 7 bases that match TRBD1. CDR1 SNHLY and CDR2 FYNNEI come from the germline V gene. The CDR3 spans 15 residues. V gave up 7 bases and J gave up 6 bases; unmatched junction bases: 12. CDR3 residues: CASTIRAGGRQPQHF. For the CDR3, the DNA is TGTGCCAGCACTATAAGGGCAGGGGGTCGTCAGCCCCAGCATTTT.

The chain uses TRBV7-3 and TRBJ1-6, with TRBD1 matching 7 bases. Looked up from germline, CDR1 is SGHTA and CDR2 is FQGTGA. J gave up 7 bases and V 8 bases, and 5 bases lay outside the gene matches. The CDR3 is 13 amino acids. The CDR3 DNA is TGTGCCAGCGAGGGACAGACGAATTCACCCCTCCACTTT. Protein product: CASEGQTNSPLHF.

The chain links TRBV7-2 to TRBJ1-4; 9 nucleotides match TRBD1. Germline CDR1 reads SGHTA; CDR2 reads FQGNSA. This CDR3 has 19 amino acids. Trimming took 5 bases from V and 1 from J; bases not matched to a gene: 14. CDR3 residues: CASSPSGTGFSLTNEKLFF. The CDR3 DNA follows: TGTGCCAGCAGCCCCTCAGGGACAGGGTTTTCCTTAACTAATGAAAAACTGTTTTTT.

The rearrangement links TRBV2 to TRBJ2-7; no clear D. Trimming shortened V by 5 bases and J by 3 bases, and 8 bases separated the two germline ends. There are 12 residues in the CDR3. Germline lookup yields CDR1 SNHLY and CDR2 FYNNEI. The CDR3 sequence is CASSPGSYEQYV. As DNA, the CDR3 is TGTGCCAGCAGTCCAGGCAGCTACGAGCAGTACGTC.

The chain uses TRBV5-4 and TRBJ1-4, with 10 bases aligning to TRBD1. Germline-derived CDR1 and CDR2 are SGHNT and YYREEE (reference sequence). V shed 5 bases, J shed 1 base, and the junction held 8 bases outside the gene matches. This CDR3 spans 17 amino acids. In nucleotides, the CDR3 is TGTGCCAGCAGTTACCGGGACAGGGGATTAACTAATGAAAAACTGTTTTTT. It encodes CASSYRDRGLTNEKLFF.

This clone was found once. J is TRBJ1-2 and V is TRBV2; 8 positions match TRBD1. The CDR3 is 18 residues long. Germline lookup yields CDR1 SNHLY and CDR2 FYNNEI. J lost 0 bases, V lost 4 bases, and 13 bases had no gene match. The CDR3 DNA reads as TGTGCCAGCAGTGGGGGAACGGACAGGGAGGGTGCTAACTATGGCTACACCTTC. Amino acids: CASSGGTDREGANYGYTF. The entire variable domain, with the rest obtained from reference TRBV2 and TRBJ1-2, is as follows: EPEVTQTPSHQVTQMGQEVILRCVPISNHLYFYWYRQILGQKVEFLVSFYNNEISEKSEIFDDQFSVERPDGSNFTLKIRSTKLEDSAMYFCASSGGTDREGANYGYTFGSGTRLTVV.

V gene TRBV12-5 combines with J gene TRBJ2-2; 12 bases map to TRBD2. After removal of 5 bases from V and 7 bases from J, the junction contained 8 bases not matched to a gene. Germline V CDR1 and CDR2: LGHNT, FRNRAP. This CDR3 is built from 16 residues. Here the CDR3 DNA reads TGTGCTAGTGGTACCCTAGCGGGGGGGCTTATCGGGGAGCTGTTTTTT. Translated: CASGTLAGGLIGELFF.

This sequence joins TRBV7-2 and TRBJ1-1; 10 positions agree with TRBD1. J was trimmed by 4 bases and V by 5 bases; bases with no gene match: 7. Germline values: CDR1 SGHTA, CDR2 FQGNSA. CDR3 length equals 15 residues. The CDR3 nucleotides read TGTGCCAGCAGCCCCACAGACAGGGGGCGCACTGAAGCTTTCTTT. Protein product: CASSPTDRGRTEAFF.